Included here is one T cell receptor (beta chain) sequence, with context. These data originate in a study of blood T cells in healthy people across ages. No fewer than 5.5 micrograms of total RNA were isolated from every sample. Primers used in a second PCR of roughly 6 to 11 cycles were a sample-barcoded 5' primer and a J-beta primer mix. Every sample gave at least 3 million paired-end reads containing CDR3. One entry per CDR3 protein results from TCRdb running MiXCR on the 5' RACE reads. The table shows approximately 940,000 distinct CDR3 sequences, with 45% to 50% occurring only once. Germline-derived CDR1 and CDR2 are DFQATT and SNEGSKA (reference sequence). The length of the CDR3 is 13 residues. V was clipped by 1 base and J by 4 bases; unmatched bases: 4.

The V call is TRBV20-1, the J call TRBJ2-7, with 7 bases lining up with TRBD1. This TCR was recovered from a man aged 25-45 years in good health. Specimen: blood. The CDR3 loop reads CSARGQGDYEQYF. CDR3 sequence (DNA): TGCAGTGCTAGAGGACAGGGAGATTACGAGCAGTACTTC.